Sequencing of this T cell receptor beta chain was carried out in a study of T cells and Merkel cell carcinoma outcomes. V shed 7 bases and J shed 7 bases, with 16 bases lying between them. Per the germline V gene, CDR1 is MNHEY and CDR2 is SVGAGI. The CDR3 sequence is 13 residues long. Produced via immunoSEQ multiplex PCR; TCRdb's table is partial and in-frame only. The profile shows under 750 clones, roughly 91% of them singletons. The chain is built from TRBV6-5 and TRBJ1-2, with a tentative D call TRBD1 (6 bases). Input material: tumor tissue from Merkel cell carcinoma. The clonotype comes from a human donor with Merkel cell carcinoma. CDR3 DNA sequence: TGTGCCAGCAAGAAATCAGGGGAACCTGGCTACACCTTC. The encoded protein is CASKKSGEPGYTF.